This T cell receptor beta chain derives from a study of graft-versus-host responses after intestinal transplantation. Points from the study as a whole: Individuals carrying graft-donor T cell macrochimerism showed high graft-versus-host to host-versus-graft clonal ratios in allografts.

TCRdb keeps only in-frame clones here, not all; method: immunoSEQ multiplex PCR. The data show 65,000 to 85,000 clones, roughly 92% seen once. The germline V gene encodes CDR1 SNHLY and CDR2 FYNNEI. With 6 bases removed from V and 4 bases from J, the gap between germline ends came to 16 bases. This CDR3 contains 15 residues. This clone appeared once. Its antigen is unidentified. The sequencing here drew on bone marrow, taken approximately 740 days after intestinal transplantation. This sequence originates from a human patient who received an intestinal transplant, so some T cells may come from the graft donor. The V gene is TRBV2, the J gene TRBJ1-5; D is perhaps TRBD1 (6 bases). Here the CDR3 reads CASREQGLGNQPQHF. In nucleotides, the CDR3 is TGTGCCAGCAGGGAACAGGGTTTGGGGAATCAGCCCCAGCATTTT.